The T cell receptor (beta chain) under discussion was sequenced for a study of siplizumab effects on memory and regulatory T cells. Study in general: Reactions of mixed lymphocytes were paired, with siplizumab at about 0.94 ug/mL or without drug.

A remark on this clone: Its antigen is unknown. At one end the junction does not follow the germline gene, possibly because of a read error.

The assay was immunoSEQ multiplex PCR, and TCRdb's table has in-frame clones only and misses some. The sample shows around 15,000 clones, less than 50% of them seen only once. The CDR3 is 15 residues long. Per germline, CDR1 MNHNS and CDR2 SASEGT. Study observations and caveats: To unstimulated subsets, only a minor fraction of alloreactive clones could be mapped. The apparent diversity of naive T cells exceeded that of memory cells, and naive T cells seemed to make a major contribution to the alloresponse.

Cells that made up the mixed lymphocyte reaction were cocultured at 37°C for 5 to 6 days. This rearrangement joins TRBV6-1 to TRBJ2-7; 9 nucleotides line up with TRBD1. This receptor was identified in a human donor in good health; the cells came from an allogeneic mixed lymphocyte reaction. Some clones in this sample may be carry-over from other donors' samples. Sample: CFSE-low (dividing) CD4+ T cells sorted from an allogeneic mixed lymphocyte reaction. CDR3 sequence: CASREGQGRPYEQYF. The CDR3 DNA reads TGTGCCAGCAGAGAAGGACAGGGGCGGCCCTACGAGCAGTACTTC.